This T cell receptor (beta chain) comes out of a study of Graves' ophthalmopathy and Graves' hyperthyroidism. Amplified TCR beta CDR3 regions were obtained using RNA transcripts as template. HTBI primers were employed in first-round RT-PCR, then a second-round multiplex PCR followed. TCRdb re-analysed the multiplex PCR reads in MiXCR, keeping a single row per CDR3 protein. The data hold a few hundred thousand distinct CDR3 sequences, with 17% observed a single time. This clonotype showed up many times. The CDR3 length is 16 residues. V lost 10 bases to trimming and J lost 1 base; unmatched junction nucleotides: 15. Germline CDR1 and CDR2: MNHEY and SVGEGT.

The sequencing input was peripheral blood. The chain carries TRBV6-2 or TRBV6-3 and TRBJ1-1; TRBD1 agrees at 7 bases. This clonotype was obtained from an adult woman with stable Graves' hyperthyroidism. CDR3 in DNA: TGTGCCACCCGATCCCCAGGGGGTAGGAAGAACACTGAAGCTTTCTTT. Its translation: CATRSPGGRKNTEAFF.